The 9 T cell receptor beta chains below all came from one sample that was sequenced in a study of cytomegalovirus exposure and HLA in healthy donors. In the PCR, 60 Vbeta and 13 Jbeta primers were used. Clones were sequenced by immunoSEQ multiplex PCR, and TCRdb holds only the in-frame ones, with some missing. This sample carries about 64,000 clones, around three quarters of them seen once, and the ten largest clones take around 7.4%. Sequenced input: PBMCs. The receptors were sampled from a man aged 18 to 29 in good health and CMV-seropositive.

The V gene is TRBV6-5, the J gene TRBJ2-1; D is perhaps TRBD1 (6 bases). Trimming took off 2 bases at V and 8 bases at J, with 19 bases between the two ends. This CDR3 has 16 residues. Germline V gives CDR1 MNHEY, CDR2 SVGAGI. CDR3 sequence reads: CASSYNPSPGGYEQFF. The CDR3 nucleotides are TGTGCCAGCAGTTACAACCCGTCACCTGGGGGCTATGAGCAGTTCTTC.

Written as DNA, the CDR3 is TGTGCCAGCAGGCTCCAGGGGGCCACAGATACGCAGTATTTT. Amino acids: CASRLQGATDTQYF. This chain links TRBV2 with TRBJ2-3, with 8 positions matching TRBD1. Germline loops: CDR1 SNHLY, CDR2 FYNNEI. V was clipped by 6 bases and J by 2 bases; unmatched bases: 4. The CDR3 runs 14 residues.

This clone was observed a few times. CDR3 coding DNA: TGTGCCAGCAGAACGACAGGGCGAGATACGCAGTATTTT. It is translated as CASRTTGRDTQYF. The chain uses TRBV5-6 and TRBJ2-3; 7 bases line up with TRBD1. The CDR3 contains 13 residues. Trimming removed 5 bases from V and 5 bases from J; junction bases left unmatched: 5. Germline V CDR1 and CDR2: SGHDT, YYEEEE.

This chain uses TRBV11-3 with TRBJ2-7, with 7 bases fitting TRBD2. Germline V gene data show CDR1 as SGHNT and CDR2 as YENEEA. V was clipped by 1 base and J by 5 bases; unmatched bases: 5. The CDR3 extends over 14 amino acids. CDR3 loop: CASSLGEGRNEQYF. CDR3 in DNA: TGTGCCAGCAGCTTAGGGGAGGGCCGGAACGAGCAGTACTTC.

This clone was seen a single time. The rearrangement links TRBV29-1 to TRBJ1-5; no reliable D call. Germline CDR1 SQVTM, CDR2 ANQGSEA. V lost 3 bases, J lost 6 bases, and 12 bases lay in between. This CDR3 spans 13 amino acids. This chain's CDR3 is CSVEEIGGQPQHF. The CDR3 DNA sequence: TGCAGCGTTGAGGAAATAGGCGGTCAGCCCCAGCATTTT.

The chain combines TRBV27 with TRBJ2-1, with 7 nucleotides matching TRBD1. The V segment lost 10 bases and the J segment 6 bases; nucleotides outside the gene matches: 9. The CDR3 loop spans 13 amino acids. The germline gives CDR1 MNHEY, CDR2 SMNVEV (reference sequence). The CDR3 DNA reads as TGTGCCATACGACAGGGTTTTTCCAATGAGCAGTTCTTC. Its protein is CAIRQGFSNEQFF.

This clone was recorded a few times. The chain combines TRBV5-1 with TRBJ1-1, with D uncertain. Trimming removed 0 bases from V and 3 bases from J, with 12 bases in between. This CDR3 is built from 15 residues. CDR1 SGHRS and CDR2 YFSETQ come from the germline V gene. The CDR3 bases are TGCGCCAGCAGCTTGGTGGCCGGCGGGGACACTGAAGCTTTCTTT. It translates to CASSLVAGGDTEAFF.

The chain carries TRBV6-5 and TRBJ1-1; TRBD1 matches at 7 bases. Germline CDR1 reads MNHEY; CDR2 reads SVGAGI. V lost 7 bases and J lost 12; bases outside the gene matches: 11. The CDR3 runs to 12 residues. DNA for the CDR3: TGTGCCAGCAACCCCATAGGGGGCCGATCTTTCTTT. This encodes CASNPIGGRSFF.

The rearrangement links TRBV27 to TRBJ1-1; D gene uncertain. The V end lost 2 bases, the J end lost 6 bases, and 13 bases lay between the germline ends. The CDR3 consists of 14 residues. The V gene's germline CDR1 is MNHEY and CDR2 SMNVEV (reference sequence). DNA of the CDR3: TGTGCCAGCAGTTTAGGGAGGAGTGACGCTGAAGCTTTCTTT. Translated, it gives CASSLGRSDAEAFF.